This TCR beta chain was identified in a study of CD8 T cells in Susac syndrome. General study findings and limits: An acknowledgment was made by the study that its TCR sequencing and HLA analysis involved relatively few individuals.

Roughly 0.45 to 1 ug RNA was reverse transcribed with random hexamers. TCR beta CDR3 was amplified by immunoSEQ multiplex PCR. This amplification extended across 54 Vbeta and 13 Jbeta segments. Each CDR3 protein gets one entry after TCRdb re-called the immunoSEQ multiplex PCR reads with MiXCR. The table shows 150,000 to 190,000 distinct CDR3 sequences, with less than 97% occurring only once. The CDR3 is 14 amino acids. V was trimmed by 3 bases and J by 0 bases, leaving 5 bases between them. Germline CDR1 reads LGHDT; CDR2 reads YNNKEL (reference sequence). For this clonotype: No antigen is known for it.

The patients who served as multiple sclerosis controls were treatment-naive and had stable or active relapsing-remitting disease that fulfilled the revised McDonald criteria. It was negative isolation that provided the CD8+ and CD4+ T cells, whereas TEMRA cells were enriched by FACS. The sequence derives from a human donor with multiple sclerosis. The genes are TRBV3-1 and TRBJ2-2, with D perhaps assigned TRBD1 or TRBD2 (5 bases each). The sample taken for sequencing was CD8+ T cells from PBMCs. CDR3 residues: CASSQGPNTGELFF. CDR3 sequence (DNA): TGTGCCAGCAGCCAGGGACCGAACACCGGGGAGCTGTTTTTT.